Following are 27 T cell receptor beta chains from one sample sequenced in a study of shared clonotypes between healthy human individuals (dated by TCRdb to the early 2020s). The library was produced with the immunoSEQ multiplex PCR assay. The table comes from immuneACCESS by way of TCRdb, which keeps in-frame sequences with V and J called. Part of the clones is missing from these tables; in studies checked, under half for an unresolved V gene and the rest for unknown reasons. Here the sample has some 630,000 clones; about 96% occur a single time. The ten largest clones capture roughly 0.1% of the sample. For the CD8 naive samples, CD45RO-negative cells were positively selected for CCR7, yielding a CD45RA+CCR7+ population from which TemRA cells were excluded. The sample consisted of naive CD8+ T cells sorted from blood. The sample's cell subset or site, from its label and the paper: CD45RA+CCR7+. All receptors derive from a woman aged 25 to 39 in good health.

The chain combines TRBV5-1 with TRBJ2-1; 14 nucleotides line up with TRBD2. The CDR3 has 18 residues. Unmatched junction bases numbered 9, after V lost 3 bases and J lost 4 bases. Germline V lookup: CDR1 SGHRS, CDR2 YFSETQ. CDR3 in DNA: TGCGCCAGCAGCTCTAAGACTAGCGGGAGGGCCTCGTACAATGAGCAGTTCTTC. This gives the protein CASSSKTSGRASYNEQFF.

The chain is built from TRBV5-6 and TRBJ1-2, with D perhaps matching TRBD1 (5 bases). Germline lookup yields CDR1 SGHDT and CDR2 YYEEEE. Trimming pared 0 bases from V and 6 bases from J, leaving 9 bases between. The CDR3 totals 13 residues. This CDR3 is CASSLGGADGYTF. Written as DNA, the CDR3 is TGTGCCAGCAGCTTGGGGGGCGCGGATGGCTACACCTTC.

This clone has a handful of counts. CDR3 bases: TGTGCCAGCAGTTCGACAGAGGCTGAAGCTTTCTTT. Protein product: CASSSTEAEAFF. The V call is TRBV5-4, the J call TRBJ1-1, with a possible D match to TRBD1 (5 bases). CDR3 length: 12 residues. Per germline, CDR1 SGHNT and CDR2 YYREEE (reference sequence). Between the trimmed V and J ends, which lost 5 bases and 6 bases, there was a span of 11 bases.

V and J are TRBV27 and TRBJ1-1, with D possibly being TRBD1 (6 bases). Germline V gene data show CDR1 as MNHEY and CDR2 as SMNVEV (reference sequence). This CDR3 spans 13 amino acids. The ends were cut back, 3 bases at V and 6 bases at J, with 11 bases in the middle. CDR3 nucleotide sequence: TGTGCCAGCAGTTTGGAGGGGGATGCTGAAGCTTTCTTT. It specifies CASSLEGDAEAFF.

V is TRBV14 and J is TRBJ2-2; TRBD1 is a possible D gene (5 bases). The CDR3 is 15 amino acids. With 0 bases removed from V and 7 bases from J, the gap between germline ends came to 12 bases. From germline, CDR1 is SGHDN and CDR2 FVKESK. The CDR3 DNA reads TGTGCCAGCAGCCAAGAAGGGGATTATGGCGGGGAGCTGTTTTTT. Amino acids: CASSQEGDYGGELFF.

The chain carries TRBV7-9 and TRBJ2-7, with D hard to call. The CDR3 spans 13 residues. Looked up from germline, CDR1 is SEHNR and CDR2 is FQNEAQ (reference sequence). V was clipped by 3 bases and J by 1 base, with 7 bases between them. The DNA for the CDR3 is TGTGCCAGCAGCTTTGACCTTTCCTACGAGCAGTACTTC. Translating it yields CASSFDLSYEQYF.

A few counts support this clone. The chain combines TRBV19 with TRBJ1-4; 7 bases align to TRBD1. This CDR3 has 14 amino acids. Per germline, CDR1 LNHDA and CDR2 SQIVND (reference sequence). The ends lost 6 bases at V and 5 bases at J; junction bases unmatched: 6. The CDR3 DNA sequence: TGTGCCAGTAGAACCAGGGGGACGAATGAAAAACTGTTTTTT. Translation: CASRTRGTNEKLFF.

The J gene is TRBJ1-1, the V gene TRBV28; D gene uncertain. CDR1 MDHEN and CDR2 SYDVKM come from the germline V gene. The CDR3 covers 14 residues. Trimming took off 5 bases at V and 1 base at J, with 11 bases between the two ends. The CDR3 DNA sequence: TGTGCCAGCAGTCCCGCGGACGGGAACACTGAAGCTTTCTTT. Translating it yields CASSPADGNTEAFF.

The chain couples TRBV7-8 to TRBJ2-1; 8 nucleotides agree with TRBD2. V lost 3 bases and J lost 5; bases outside the gene matches: 6. CDR3 length: 15 residues. Germline V gene sequence: CDR1 SGHVS, CDR2 FQNEAQ. The CDR3 sequence is CASSFSGISDNEQFF. The CDR3 DNA follows: TGTGCCAGCAGCTTTAGCGGGATATCGGACAATGAGCAGTTCTTC.

The chain employs TRBV7-9 and TRBJ2-7; weak D call: TRBD1 (5 bases). V was trimmed by 5 bases and J by 4 bases, leaving 15 bases between them. CDR1 is SEHNR and CDR2 is FQNEAQ in the germline V gene (reference sequence). CDR3 length: 14 residues. The DNA for the CDR3 is TGTGCCAGCAGCCCGTCAGGGTTGGGATACGAGCAGTACTTC. As protein: CASSPSGLGYEQYF. The entire variable domain, with the rest obtained from reference TRBV7-9 and TRBJ2-7, is as follows: DTGVSQNPRHKITKRGQNVTFRCDPISEHNRLYWYRQTLGQGPEFLTYFQNEAQLEKSRLLSDRFSAERPKGSFSTLEIQRTEQGDSAMYLCASSPSGLGYEQYFGPGTRLTVT.

The chain joins TRBV27 to TRBJ2-1, with a weak D call TRBD2 (5 bases). Germline V gene sequence: CDR1 MNHEY, CDR2 SMNVEV (reference sequence). The CDR3 covers 13 residues. The V and J ends lost 5 bases and 8 bases respectively, with 13 bases between them. The CDR3 DNA sequence: TGTGCCAGCAGTCCCTCGCTAGCCTATGAGCAGTTCTTC. Protein product: CASSPSLAYEQFF.

The chain employs TRBV5-1 and TRBJ2-7; the D gene is possibly TRBD1 (6 bases). Between the trimmed V and J ends, which lost 4 bases and 4 bases, there was a span of 18 bases. The CDR3 consists of 15 residues. Germline V lookup: CDR1 SGHRS, CDR2 YFSETQ. CDR3 amino acids: CASSAPMGASYEQYF. The CDR3 nucleotides are TGCGCCAGCAGCGCCCCCATGGGGGCGTCTTACGAGCAGTACTTC.

The chain uses TRBV28 and TRBJ1-5, with TRBD1 as a possible D gene (6 bases). V was shortened by 6 bases and J by 6 bases, with 18 bases between the two germline ends. Germline V gives CDR1 MDHEN, CDR2 SYDVKM. The CDR3 totals 15 residues. This chain's CDR3 is CASRNLRQGLQPQHF. In DNA form, the CDR3 reads TGTGCCAGCAGGAACCTTCGGCAGGGGCTTCAGCCCCAGCATTTT.

The chain joins TRBV10-2 to TRBJ1-1; no reliable D call. This CDR3 has 13 amino acids. Trimming cost V 6 bases and J 3 bases, with 11 bases left between them. Looked up from germline, CDR1 is WSHSY and CDR2 is SAAADI. The CDR3 protein is CASRVGWDTEAFF. In nucleotides, the CDR3 is TGCGCCAGCAGGGTCGGATGGGACACTGAAGCTTTCTTT.

V is TRBV27 and J is TRBJ2-1; 10 bases agree with TRBD2. The CDR3 length is 19 residues. CDR1 and CDR2 from the germline V gene are MNHEY and SMNVEV (reference sequence). V shed 1 base and J 9 bases; nucleotides not matched to a gene: 18. CDR3 nucleotide sequence: TGTGCCAGCAGTTTATGTGCTAGCGGGAGAGACTGTCGCCACGCTGAGCAGTTCTTC. Amino acid sequence: CASSLCASGRDCRHAEQFF.

The chain combines TRBV19 with TRBJ2-3; 9 bases are a match to TRBD1. Germline values: CDR1 LNHDA, CDR2 SQIVND (reference sequence). Trimming at V came to 3 bases and at J to 2 bases, leaving 3 bases not matched to a gene. The CDR3 totals 15 residues. CDR3 amino acids: CASSIGTGHTDTQYF. DNA of the CDR3: TGTGCCAGTAGTATCGGGACAGGGCACACAGATACGCAGTATTTT.

The chain combines TRBV4-1 with TRBJ2-5, with 7 bases matching TRBD2. This CDR3 is built from 16 residues. Germline V gene sequence: CDR1 MGHRA, CDR2 YSYEKL. Trimming cost V 4 bases and J 5 bases; bases outside gene matches: 13. This CDR3 reads CASSRRLAGSTETQYF. The CDR3 region has the DNA TGCGCCAGCAGCCGCCGACTAGCTGGGAGTACCGAGACCCAGTACTTC.

The chain is built from TRBV7-9 and TRBJ2-3, with 10 nucleotides matching TRBD1. With V trimmed by 4 bases and J by 4 bases, 8 bases remained unmatched. The CDR3 length is 16 residues. Per the germline V gene, CDR1 is SEHNR and CDR2 is FQNEAQ (reference sequence). Written as DNA, the CDR3 is TGTGCCAGCAGCTCCGGGACAGGGGAAGTGGCAGATACGCAGTATTTT. It encodes CASSSGTGEVADTQYF.

The genes are TRBV6-5 and TRBJ2-1; no clear D. Trimming pared 8 bases from V and 9 bases from J, leaving 17 bases between. Per germline, CDR1 MNHEY and CDR2 SVGAGI. The CDR3 loop spans 13 amino acids. CDR3 region: CASQPPGSGEQFF. The DNA for the CDR3 is TGTGCCAGCCAACCACCCGGCAGTGGTGAGCAGTTCTTC.

The V call is TRBV6-5, the J call TRBJ2-7, with 13 bases matching TRBD2. Per the germline V gene, CDR1 is MNHEY and CDR2 is SVGAGI. J was trimmed by 4 bases and V by 8 bases; bases with no gene match: 5. This CDR3 contains 14 residues. The CDR3 sequence is CASAPGLAGYEQYF. The CDR3 nucleotides read TGTGCCAGCGCACCGGGACTAGCGGGGTACGAGCAGTACTTC.

The CDR3 DNA reads TGTGCCAGCAGTTTGGGCGGGAAACACACAGATACGCAGTATTTT. Amino acid sequence: CASSLGGKHTDTQYF. The chain combines TRBV28 with TRBJ2-3; weak D call: TRBD2 (6 bases). The germline gives CDR1 MDHEN, CDR2 SYDVKM. The CDR3 has 15 residues. Trimming cost V 3 bases and J 2 bases, with 12 bases left between them. Full variable domain (remainder filled in from reference TRBV28 and TRBJ2-3): DVKVTQSSRYLVKRTGEKVFLECVQDMDHENMFWYRQDPGLGLRLIYFSYDVKMKEKGDIPEGYSVSREKKERFSLILESASTNQTSMYLCASSLGGKHTDTQYFGPGTRLTVL.

The rearrangement links TRBV6-6 to TRBJ2-7, with unresolved D. V was pared by 0 bases and J by 4 bases, with 4 bases between. The CDR3 totals 12 residues. Germline V CDR1 and CDR2: MNHNY, SVGAGI (reference sequence). The CDR3 loop reads CASSYSLYEQYF. The CDR3, as DNA: TGTGCCAGCAGTTACTCGCTTTACGAGCAGTACTTC.

The rearrangement links TRBV10-1 to TRBJ1-2; 11 bases align to TRBD1. Germline V lookup: CDR1 WNHNN, CDR2 SYGVQD (reference sequence). The CDR3 runs to 14 residues. J gave up 6 bases and V 6 bases, and 6 bases lay outside the gene matches. CDR3 nucleotide sequence: TGCGCCAGCAGGGACAGGGGGCTTTATAATGGCTACACCTTC. Protein: CASRDRGLYNGYTF.

The chain links TRBV10-1 to TRBJ2-1; D may be TRBD1 (6 bases). The CDR3 extends over 14 amino acids. Trimming removed 6 bases at V and 0 bases at J, with 9 bases between. The germline CDR1 and CDR2 sequences are WNHNN and SYGVQD (reference sequence). In DNA form, the CDR3 reads TGCGCCAGCAGCGGACAGAGCTCCTACAATGAGCAGTTCTTC. Protein: CASSGQSSYNEQFF.

V usage is TRBV6-4 and J usage is TRBJ2-1; 7 nucleotides line up with TRBD2. V shed 5 bases, J shed 5 bases, and the junction held 3 bases outside the gene matches. This CDR3 comprises 13 residues. The germline CDR1 and CDR2 sequences are MRHNA and SNTAGT. CDR3 in amino acids: CASSRGTNNEQFF. The CDR3 bases are TGTGCCAGCAGTCGGGGGACTAACAATGAGCAGTTCTTC.

V gene TRBV12-5 combines with J gene TRBJ2-5, with D possibly TRBD1 on 5 matching bases. Deletions cut 6 bases from V and 1 base from J, with 9 bases between. The CDR3 covers 13 residues. The germline gives CDR1 LGHNT, CDR2 FRNRAP. CDR3 DNA sequence: TGTGCTAGTGGACGCGACAGCCAAGAGACCCAGTACTTC. Translated, it gives CASGRDSQETQYF.

The rearrangement uses TRBV19 and TRBJ1-2; D perhaps matches TRBD1 (5 bases). This CDR3 is built from 13 residues. V lost 1 base and J lost 2, with 5 bases in between. In germline, CDR1 is LNHDA, CDR2 SQIVND (reference sequence). The CDR3 DNA reads as TGTGCCAGTAGTATAGGGGACAACTATGGCTACACCTTC. It is translated as CASSIGDNYGYTF.